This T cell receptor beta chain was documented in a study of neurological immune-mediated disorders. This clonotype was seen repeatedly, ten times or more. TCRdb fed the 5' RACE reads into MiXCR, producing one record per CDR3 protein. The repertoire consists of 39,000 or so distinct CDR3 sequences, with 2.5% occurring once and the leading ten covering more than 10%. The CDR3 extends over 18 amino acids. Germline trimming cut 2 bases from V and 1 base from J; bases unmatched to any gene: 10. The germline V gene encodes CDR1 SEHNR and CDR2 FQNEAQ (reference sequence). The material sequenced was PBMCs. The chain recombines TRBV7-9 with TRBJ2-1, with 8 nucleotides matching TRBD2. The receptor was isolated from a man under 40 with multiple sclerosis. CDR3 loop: CASSLSEGTRVSYNEQFF. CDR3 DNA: TGTGCCAGCAGCTTAAGCGAGGGGACTAGGGTATCCTACAATGAGCAGTTCTTC.